The clone carrying this T cell receptor beta chain was recorded many times. The data were obtained in a study of metastatic and nonmetastatic thyroid tumors. TCRdb re-processed the PCR reads through MiXCR. The sample holds about 52,000 clones, roughly 15% seen once. Germline-derived CDR1 and CDR2 are MNHEY and SMNVEV (reference sequence). V gave up 2 bases and J gave up 0 bases, with 8 bases separating them. CDR3 length equals 15 residues. All patients reached thyroid surgery having received no treatment beforehand. The V call is TRBV27, the J call TRBJ1-5, with unresolved D. The sample was blood. The sequence came from a female donor with papillary thyroid cancer or a benign thyroid nodule (not recorded which). Some clones in this sample may be carry-over from other donors' samples. The CDR3 loop reads CASSLGSYSNQPQHF. DNA for the CDR3: TGTGCCAGCAGTTTAGGGTCTTATAGCAATCAGCCCCAGCATTTT.